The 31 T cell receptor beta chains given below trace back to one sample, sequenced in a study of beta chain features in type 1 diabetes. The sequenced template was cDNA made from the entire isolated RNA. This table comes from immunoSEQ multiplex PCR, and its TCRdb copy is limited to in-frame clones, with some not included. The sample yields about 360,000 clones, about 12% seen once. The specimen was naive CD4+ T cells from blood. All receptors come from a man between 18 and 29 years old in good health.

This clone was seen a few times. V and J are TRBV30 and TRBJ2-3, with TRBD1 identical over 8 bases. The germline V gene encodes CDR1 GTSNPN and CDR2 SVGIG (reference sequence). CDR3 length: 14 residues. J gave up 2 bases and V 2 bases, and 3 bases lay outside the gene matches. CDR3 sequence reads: CAWSWTGPTDTQYF. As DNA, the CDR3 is TGTGCCTGGAGTTGGACAGGGCCCACAGATACGCAGTATTTT.

The CDR3 DNA reads TGTGCCAGCAGCGGGGGACAGGCAAATGAAAAACTGTTTTTT. Its protein is CASSGGQANEKLFF. J is TRBJ1-4 and V is TRBV2, with 8 bases aligning to TRBD1. The CDR3 spans 14 residues. Germline CDR1 is SNHLY and CDR2 is FYNNEI. The ends lost 6 bases at V and 5 bases at J; junction bases unmatched: 5.

This CDR3 is CASSLDPLTAGDTQYF. CDR3 DNA sequence: TGTGCCAGCAGCTTAGATCCTCTGACCGCAGGAGATACGCAGTATTTT. This chain joins TRBV11-3 and TRBJ2-3; D is uncertain. Germline lookup yields CDR1 SGHNT and CDR2 YENEEA. V was clipped by 0 bases and J by 5 bases, with 15 bases between them. The CDR3 contains 16 residues. Full variable domain (rest looked up from reference TRBV11-3 and TRBJ2-3): EAGVVQSPRYKIIEKKQPVAFWCNPISGHNTLYWYLQNLGQGPELLIRYENEEAVDDSQLPKDRFSAERLKGVDSTLKIQPAELGDSAVYLCASSLDPLTAGDTQYFGPGTRLTVL.

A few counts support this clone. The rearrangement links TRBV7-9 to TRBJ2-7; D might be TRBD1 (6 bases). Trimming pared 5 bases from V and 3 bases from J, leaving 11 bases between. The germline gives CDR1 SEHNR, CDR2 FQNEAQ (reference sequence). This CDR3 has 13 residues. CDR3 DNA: TGTGCCAGCAGCCGAGAGGGGGTCTACGAGCAGTACTTC. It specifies CASSREGVYEQYF. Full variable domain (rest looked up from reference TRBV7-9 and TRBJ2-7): DTGVSQNPRHKITKRGQNVTFRCDPISEHNRLYWYRQTLGQGPEFLTYFQNEAQLEKSRLLSDRFSAERPKGSFSTLEIQRTEQGDSAMYLCASSREGVYEQYFGPGTRLTVT.

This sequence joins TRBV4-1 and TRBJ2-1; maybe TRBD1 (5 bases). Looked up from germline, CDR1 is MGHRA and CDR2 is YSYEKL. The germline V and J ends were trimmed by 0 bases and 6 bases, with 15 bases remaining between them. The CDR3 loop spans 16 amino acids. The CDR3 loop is CASSQDPQGVANEQFF. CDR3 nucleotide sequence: TGCGCCAGCAGCCAAGATCCACAAGGGGTAGCCAATGAGCAGTTCTTC.

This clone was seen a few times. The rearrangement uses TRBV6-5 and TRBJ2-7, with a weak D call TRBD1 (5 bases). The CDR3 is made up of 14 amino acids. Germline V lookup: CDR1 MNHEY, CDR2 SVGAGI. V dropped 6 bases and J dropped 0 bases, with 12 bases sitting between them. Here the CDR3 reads CASRRTFVSYEQYF. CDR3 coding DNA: TGTGCCAGCAGAAGGACATTTGTCTCCTACGAGCAGTACTTC.

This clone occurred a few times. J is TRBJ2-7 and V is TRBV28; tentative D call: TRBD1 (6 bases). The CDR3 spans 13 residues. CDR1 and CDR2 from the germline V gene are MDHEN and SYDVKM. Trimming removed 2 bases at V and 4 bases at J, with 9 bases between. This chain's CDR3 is CASSLTGLYEQYF. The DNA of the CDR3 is TGTGCCAGCAGTTTAACAGGGTTATACGAGCAGTACTTC.

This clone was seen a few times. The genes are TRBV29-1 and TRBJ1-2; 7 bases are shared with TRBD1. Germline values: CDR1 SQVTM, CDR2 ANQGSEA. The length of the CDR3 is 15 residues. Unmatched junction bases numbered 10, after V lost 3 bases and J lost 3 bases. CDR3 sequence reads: CSVEGRGREYYGYTF. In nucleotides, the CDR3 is TGCAGCGTTGAGGGTAGGGGGCGTGAGTACTATGGCTACACCTTC.

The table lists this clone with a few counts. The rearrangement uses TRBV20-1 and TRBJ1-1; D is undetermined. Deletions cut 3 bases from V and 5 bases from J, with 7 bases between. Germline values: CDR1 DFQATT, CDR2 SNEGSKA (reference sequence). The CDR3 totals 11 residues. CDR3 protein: CSASAGTEAFF. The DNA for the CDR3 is TGCAGTGCTAGTGCAGGAACTGAAGCTTTCTTT.

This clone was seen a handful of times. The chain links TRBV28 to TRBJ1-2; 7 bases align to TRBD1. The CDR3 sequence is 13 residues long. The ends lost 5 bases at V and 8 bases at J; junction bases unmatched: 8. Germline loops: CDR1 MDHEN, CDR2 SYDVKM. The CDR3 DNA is TGTGCCAGCAGTGGAGGGGGCGGCGGCGGCTACACCTTC. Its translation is CASSGGGGGGYTF.

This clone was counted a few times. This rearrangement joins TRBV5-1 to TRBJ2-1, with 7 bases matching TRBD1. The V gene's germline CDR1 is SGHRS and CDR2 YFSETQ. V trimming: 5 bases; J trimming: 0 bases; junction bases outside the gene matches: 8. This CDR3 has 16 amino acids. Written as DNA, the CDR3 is TGCGCCAGCAGAGAACCAGGGGGAAGCTCCTACAATGAGCAGTTCTTC. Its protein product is CASREPGGSSYNEQFF.

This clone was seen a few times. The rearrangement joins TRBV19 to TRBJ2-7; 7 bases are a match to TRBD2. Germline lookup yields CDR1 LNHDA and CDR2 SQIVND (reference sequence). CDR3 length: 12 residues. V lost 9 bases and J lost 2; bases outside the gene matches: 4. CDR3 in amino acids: CASSGLTYEQYF. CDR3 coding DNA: TGTGCCAGCTCGGGACTAACCTACGAGCAGTACTTC.

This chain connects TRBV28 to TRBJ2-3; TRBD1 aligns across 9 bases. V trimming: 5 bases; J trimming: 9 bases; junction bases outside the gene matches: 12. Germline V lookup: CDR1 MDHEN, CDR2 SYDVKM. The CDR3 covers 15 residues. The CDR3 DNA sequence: TGTGCCAGCAGTCCATATCGGGACAGGGTCGCAACGCAGTATTTT. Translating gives CASSPYRDRVATQYF.

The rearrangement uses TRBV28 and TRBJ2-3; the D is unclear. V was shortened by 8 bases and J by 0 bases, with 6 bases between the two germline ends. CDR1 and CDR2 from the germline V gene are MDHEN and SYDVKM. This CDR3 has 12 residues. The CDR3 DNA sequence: TGTGCCAGCCTCGAGAGCACAGATACGCAGTATTTT. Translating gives CASLESTDTQYF.

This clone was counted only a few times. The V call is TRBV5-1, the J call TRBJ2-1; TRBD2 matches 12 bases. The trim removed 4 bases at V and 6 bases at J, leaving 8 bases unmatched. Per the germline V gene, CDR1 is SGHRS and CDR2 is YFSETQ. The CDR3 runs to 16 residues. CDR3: CASSHATSGRTNEQFF. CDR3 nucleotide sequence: TGCGCCAGCAGCCACGCCACTAGCGGGAGGACCAATGAGCAGTTCTTC.

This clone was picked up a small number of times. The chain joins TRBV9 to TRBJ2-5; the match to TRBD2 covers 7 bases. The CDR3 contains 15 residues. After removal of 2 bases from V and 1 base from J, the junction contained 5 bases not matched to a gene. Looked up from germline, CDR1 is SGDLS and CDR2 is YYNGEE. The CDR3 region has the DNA TGTGCCAGCAGCGTTGGGGGGGTACCCCAAGAGACCCAGTACTTC. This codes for CASSVGGVPQETQYF.

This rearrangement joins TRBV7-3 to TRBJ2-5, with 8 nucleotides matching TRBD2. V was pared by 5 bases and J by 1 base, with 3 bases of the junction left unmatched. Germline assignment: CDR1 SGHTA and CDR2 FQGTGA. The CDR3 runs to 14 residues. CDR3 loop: CASSITSGQETQYF. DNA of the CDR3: TGTGCCAGCAGCATCACTAGCGGCCAAGAGACCCAGTACTTC.

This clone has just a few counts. CDR3 loop: CATSRVPVSNEKLFF. The CDR3 DNA follows: TGTGCCACCAGCAGAGTCCCTGTTAGTAATGAAAAACTGTTTTTT. The rearrangement joins TRBV15 to TRBJ1-4; D remains unclear. The ends were cut back, 1 base at V and 4 bases at J, with 10 bases in the middle. CDR3 length: 15 amino acids. Germline CDR1 is LNHNV and CDR2 is YYDKDF (reference sequence). Supplemented by reference TRBV15 and TRBJ1-4, the full variable domain reads DAMVIQNPRYQVTQFGKPVTLSCSQTLNHNVMYWYQQKSSQAPKLLFHYYDKDFNNEADTPDNFQSRRPNTSFCFLDIRSPGLGDTAMYLCATSRVPVSNEKLFFGSGTQLSVL.

The CDR3 DNA is TGTGCCAGCAGTTTTATCGCCGGGGTTGCCTACGAGCAGTACTTC. This translates into CASSFIAGVAYEQYF. The gene calls are TRBV28 and TRBJ2-7; D perhaps matches TRBD2 (5 bases). Germline CDR1 is MDHEN and CDR2 is SYDVKM. This CDR3 spans 15 amino acids. The germline V and J ends were trimmed by 3 bases and 2 bases, with 14 bases remaining between them.

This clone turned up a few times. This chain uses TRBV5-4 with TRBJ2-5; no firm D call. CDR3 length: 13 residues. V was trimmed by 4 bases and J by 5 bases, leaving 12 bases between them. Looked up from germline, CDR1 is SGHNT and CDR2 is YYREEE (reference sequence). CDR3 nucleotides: TGTGCCAGCAGCCCTAGTGTTGGGGAGACCCAGTACTTC. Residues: CASSPSVGETQYF.

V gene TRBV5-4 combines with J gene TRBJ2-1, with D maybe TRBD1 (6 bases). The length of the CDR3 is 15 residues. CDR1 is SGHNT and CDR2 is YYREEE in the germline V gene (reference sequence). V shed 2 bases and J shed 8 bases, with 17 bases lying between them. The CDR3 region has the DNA TGTGCCAGCAGCTTAGCACAGGGAAGGGGCGATGAGCAGTTCTTC. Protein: CASSLAQGRGDEQFF. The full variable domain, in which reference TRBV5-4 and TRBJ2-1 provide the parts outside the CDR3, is ETGVTQSPTHLIKTRGQQVTLRCSSQSGHNTVSWYQQALGQGPQFIFQYYREEENGRGNFPPRFSGLQFPNYSSELNVNALELDDSALYLCASSLAQGRGDEQFFGPGTRLTVL.

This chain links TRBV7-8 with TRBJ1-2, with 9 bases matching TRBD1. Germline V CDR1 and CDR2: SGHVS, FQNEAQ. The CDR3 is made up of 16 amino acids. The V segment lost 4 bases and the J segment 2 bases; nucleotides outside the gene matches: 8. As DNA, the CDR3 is TGTGCCAGCAGCTCCCGGACAGGGGCGCGGAACTATGGCTACACCTTC. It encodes CASSSRTGARNYGYTF. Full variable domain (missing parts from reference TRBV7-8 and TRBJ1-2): GAGVSQSPRYKVAKRGQDVALRCDPISGHVSLFWYQQALGQGPEFLTYFQNEAQLDKSGLPSDRFFAERPEGSVSTLKIQRTQQEDSAVYLCASSSRTGARNYGYTFGSGTRLTVV.

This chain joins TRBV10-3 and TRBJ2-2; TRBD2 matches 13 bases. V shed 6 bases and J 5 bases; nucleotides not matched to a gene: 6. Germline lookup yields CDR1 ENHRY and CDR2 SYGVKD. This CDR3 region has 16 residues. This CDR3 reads CAISGLAGDGTGELFF. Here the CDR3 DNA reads TGTGCCATCAGCGGACTAGCGGGAGATGGGACCGGGGAGCTGTTTTTT.

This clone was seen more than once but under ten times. The CDR3 bases are TGTGCCAGCAGTGCCGTGGGACTCAGGTCGGGAGAGACCCAGTACTTC. It encodes CASSAVGLRSGETQYF. This chain uses TRBV2 with TRBJ2-5; D possibly corresponds to TRBD2 (6 bases). The CDR3 loop spans 16 amino acids. The germline CDR1 and CDR2 sequences are SNHLY and FYNNEI. Trimming left V 4 bases short and J 4 bases short, with 19 bases between.

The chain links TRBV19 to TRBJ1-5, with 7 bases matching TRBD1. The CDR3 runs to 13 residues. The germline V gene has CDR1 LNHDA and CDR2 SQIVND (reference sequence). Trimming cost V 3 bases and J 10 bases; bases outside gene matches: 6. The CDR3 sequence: CASSMAGGDPQHF. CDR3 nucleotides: TGTGCCAGTAGTATGGCAGGGGGAGACCCCCAGCATTTT.

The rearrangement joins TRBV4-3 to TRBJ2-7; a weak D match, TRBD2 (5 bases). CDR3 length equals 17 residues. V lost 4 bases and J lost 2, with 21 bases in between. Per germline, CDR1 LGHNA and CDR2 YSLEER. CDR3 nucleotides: TGCGCCAGCAGCCGGACGATGGGGAGAATGAGAGCCTACGAGCAGTACTTC. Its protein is CASSRTMGRMRAYEQYF.

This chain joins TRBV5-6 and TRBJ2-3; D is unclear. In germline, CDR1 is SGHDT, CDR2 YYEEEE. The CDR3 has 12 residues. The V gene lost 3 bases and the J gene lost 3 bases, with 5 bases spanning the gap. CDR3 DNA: TGTGCCAGCAGCTCCGTAACAGATACGCAGTATTTT. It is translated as CASSSVTDTQYF.

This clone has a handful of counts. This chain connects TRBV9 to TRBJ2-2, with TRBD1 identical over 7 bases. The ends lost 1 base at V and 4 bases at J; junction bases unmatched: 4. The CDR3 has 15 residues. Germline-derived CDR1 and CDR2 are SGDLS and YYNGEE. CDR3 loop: CASSVTTGPTGELFF. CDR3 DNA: TGTGCCAGCAGCGTAACGACAGGGCCCACCGGGGAGCTGTTTTTT.

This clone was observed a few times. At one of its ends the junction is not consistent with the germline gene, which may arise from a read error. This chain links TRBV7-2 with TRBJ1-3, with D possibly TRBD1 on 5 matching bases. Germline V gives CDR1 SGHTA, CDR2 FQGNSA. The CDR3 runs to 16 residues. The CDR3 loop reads CASSLVGAGSGNTIYF. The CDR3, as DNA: TGTGCCAGCAGTTTAGTTGGGGCCGGCTCTGGAAACACCATATATTTT.

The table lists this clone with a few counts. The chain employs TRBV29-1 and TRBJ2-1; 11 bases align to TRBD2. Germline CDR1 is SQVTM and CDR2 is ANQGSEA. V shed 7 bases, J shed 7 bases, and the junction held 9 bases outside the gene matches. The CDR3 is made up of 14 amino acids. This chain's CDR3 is CSASGLADPNEQFF. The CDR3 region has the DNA TGCAGCGCCTCGGGACTAGCGGACCCGAATGAGCAGTTCTTC.

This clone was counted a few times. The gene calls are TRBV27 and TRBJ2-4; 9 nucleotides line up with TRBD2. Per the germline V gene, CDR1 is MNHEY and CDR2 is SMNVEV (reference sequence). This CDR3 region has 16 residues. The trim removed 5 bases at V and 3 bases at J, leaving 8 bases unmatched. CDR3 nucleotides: TGTGCCAGCAGTATCCAAGCGGGAGGAGGCAAAAACATTCAGTACTTC. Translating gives CASSIQAGGGKNIQYF.